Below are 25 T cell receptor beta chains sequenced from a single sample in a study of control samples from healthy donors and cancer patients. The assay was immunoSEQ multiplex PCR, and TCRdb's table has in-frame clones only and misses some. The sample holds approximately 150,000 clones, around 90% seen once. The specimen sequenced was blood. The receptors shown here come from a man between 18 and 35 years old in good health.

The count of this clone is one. CDR3 sequence: CASSVSSVVVNEQFF. CDR3 DNA sequence: TGTGCCAGCAGCGTCTCTAGCGTCGTAGTCAATGAGCAGTTCTTC. V is TRBV9 and J is TRBJ2-1; D is perhaps TRBD2 (6 bases). CDR1 is SGDLS and CDR2 is YYNGEE in the germline V gene. The V end was cut by 2 bases, the J end by 6 bases, with 15 bases between. The CDR3 length is 15 residues.

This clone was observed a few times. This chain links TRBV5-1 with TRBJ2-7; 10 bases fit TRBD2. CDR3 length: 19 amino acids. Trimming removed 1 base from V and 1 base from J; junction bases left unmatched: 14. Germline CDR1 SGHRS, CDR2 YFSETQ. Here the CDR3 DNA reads TGCGCCAGCAGCTTGTCGCCCCCCTCTAGCGGGGGAAATTCCTACGAGCAGTACTTC. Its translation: CASSLSPPSSGGNSYEQYF. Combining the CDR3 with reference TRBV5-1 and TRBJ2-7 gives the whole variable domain KAGVTQTPRYLIKTRGQQVTLSCSPISGHRSVSWYQQTPGQGLQFLFEYFSETQRNKGNFPGRFSGRQFSNSRSEMNVSTLELGDSALYLCASSLSPPSSGGNSYEQYFGPGTRLTVT.

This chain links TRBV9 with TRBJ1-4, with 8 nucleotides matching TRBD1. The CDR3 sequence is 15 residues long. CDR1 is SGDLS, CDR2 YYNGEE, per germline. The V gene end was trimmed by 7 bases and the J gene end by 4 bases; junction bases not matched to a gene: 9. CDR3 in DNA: TGTGCCAGCGGCGCAGGGGGCCGAGATAATGAAAAACTGTTTTTT. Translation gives CASGAGGRDNEKLFF.

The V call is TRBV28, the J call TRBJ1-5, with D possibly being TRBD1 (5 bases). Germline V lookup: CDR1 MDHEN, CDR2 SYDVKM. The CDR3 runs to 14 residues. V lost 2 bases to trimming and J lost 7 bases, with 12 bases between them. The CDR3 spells CASSLVVGGQPQHF. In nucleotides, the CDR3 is TGTGCCAGCAGTTTAGTGGTGGGGGGACAGCCCCAGCATTTT.

The CDR3 loop reads CATSRVGSMNTEAFF. DNA for the CDR3: TGTGCCACCAGCAGAGTTGGCAGCATGAACACTGAAGCTTTCTTT. The chain combines TRBV15 with TRBJ1-1; D is ambiguous. Germline CDR1 and CDR2: LNHNV and YYDKDF (reference sequence). Trimming removed 1 base from V and 0 bases from J, with 9 bases in between. This CDR3 region has 15 residues.

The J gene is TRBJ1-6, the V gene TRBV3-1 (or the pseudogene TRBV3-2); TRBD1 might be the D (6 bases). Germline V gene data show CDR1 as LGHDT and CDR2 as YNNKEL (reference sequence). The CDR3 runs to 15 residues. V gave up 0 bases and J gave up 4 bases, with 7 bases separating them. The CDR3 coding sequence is TGTGCCAGCAGCCAAGAACAGGGATATAATTCACCCCTCCACTTT. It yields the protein CASSQEQGYNSPLHF.

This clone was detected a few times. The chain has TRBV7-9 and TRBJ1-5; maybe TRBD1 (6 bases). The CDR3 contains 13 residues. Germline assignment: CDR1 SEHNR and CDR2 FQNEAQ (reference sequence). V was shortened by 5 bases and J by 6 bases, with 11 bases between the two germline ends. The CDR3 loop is CASSPGAGQPQHF. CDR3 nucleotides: TGTGCCAGCAGCCCGGGGGCGGGTCAGCCCCAGCATTTT.

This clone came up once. The DNA of the CDR3 is TGTGCCAGCAGCGTTAATGAGGGAGAGACCCAGTACTTC. Translating it yields CASSVNEGETQYF. J is TRBJ2-5 and V is TRBV9, with a weak D call TRBD2 (5 bases). Trimming took off 2 bases at V and 4 bases at J, with 9 bases between the two ends. The length of the CDR3 is 13 residues. Germline CDR1 reads SGDLS; CDR2 reads YYNGEE.

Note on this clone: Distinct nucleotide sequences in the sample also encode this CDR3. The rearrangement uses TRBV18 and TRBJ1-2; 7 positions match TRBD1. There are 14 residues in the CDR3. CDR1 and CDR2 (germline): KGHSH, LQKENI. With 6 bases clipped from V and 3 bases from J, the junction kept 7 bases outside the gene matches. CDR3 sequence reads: CASSPGTADYGYTF. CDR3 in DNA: TGTGCCAGCTCGCCAGGGACAGCAGACTATGGCTACACCTTC.

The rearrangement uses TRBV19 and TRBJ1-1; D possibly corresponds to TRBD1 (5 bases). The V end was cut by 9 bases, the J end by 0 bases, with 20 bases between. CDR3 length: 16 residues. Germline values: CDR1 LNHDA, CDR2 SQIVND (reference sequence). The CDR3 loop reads CASRDSFRGVNTEAFF. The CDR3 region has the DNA TGTGCCAGCCGAGACAGCTTTAGAGGGGTGAACACTGAAGCTTTCTTT.

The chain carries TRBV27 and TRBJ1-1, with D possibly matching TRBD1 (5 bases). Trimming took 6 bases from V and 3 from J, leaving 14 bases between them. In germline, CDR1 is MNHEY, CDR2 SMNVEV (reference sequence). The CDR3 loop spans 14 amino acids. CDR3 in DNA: TGTGCCAGCAGCCTAATTGGAGGGGACACTGAAGCTTTCTTT. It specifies CASSLIGGDTEAFF.

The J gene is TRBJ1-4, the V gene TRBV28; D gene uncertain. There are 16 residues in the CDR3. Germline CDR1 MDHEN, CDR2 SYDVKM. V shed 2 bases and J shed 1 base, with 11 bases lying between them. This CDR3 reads CASSLGRRRTNEKLFF. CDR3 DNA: TGTGCCAGCAGTTTAGGTCGTCGGAGAACTAATGAAAAACTGTTTTTT.

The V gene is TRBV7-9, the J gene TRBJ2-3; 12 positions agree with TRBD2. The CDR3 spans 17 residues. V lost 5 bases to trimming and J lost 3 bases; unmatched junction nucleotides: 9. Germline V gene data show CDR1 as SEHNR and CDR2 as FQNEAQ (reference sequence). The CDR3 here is CASSPILTSGGTDTQYF. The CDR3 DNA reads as TGTGCCAGCAGCCCTATTTTGACTAGCGGGGGTACAGATACGCAGTATTTT.

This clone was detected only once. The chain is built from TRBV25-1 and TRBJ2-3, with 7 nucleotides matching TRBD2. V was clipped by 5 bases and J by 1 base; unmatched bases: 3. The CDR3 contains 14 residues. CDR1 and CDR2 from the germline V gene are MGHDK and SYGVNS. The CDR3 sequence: CASSYAGGTDTQYF. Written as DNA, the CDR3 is TGTGCCAGCAGTTATGCGGGGGGCACAGATACGCAGTATTTT.

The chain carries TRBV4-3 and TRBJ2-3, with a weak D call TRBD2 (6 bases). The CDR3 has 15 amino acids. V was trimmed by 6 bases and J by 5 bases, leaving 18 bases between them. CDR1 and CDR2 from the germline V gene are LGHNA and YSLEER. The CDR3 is CASRLAAAVGDTQYF. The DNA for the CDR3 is TGCGCCAGCAGACTAGCCGCGGCGGTGGGAGATACGCAGTATTTT.

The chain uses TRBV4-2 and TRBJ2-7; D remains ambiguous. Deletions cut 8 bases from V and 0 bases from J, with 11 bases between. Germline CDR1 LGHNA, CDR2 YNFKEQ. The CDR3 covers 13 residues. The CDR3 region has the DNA TGTGCCAGCTCGCTCGGACCCTCCTACGAGCAGTACTTC. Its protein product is CASSLGPSYEQYF.

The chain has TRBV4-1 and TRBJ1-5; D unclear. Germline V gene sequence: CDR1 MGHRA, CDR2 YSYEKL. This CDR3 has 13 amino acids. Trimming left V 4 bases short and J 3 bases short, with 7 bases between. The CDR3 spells CASSPQVNQPQHF. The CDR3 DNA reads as TGCGCCAGCAGCCCTCAGGTCAATCAGCCCCAGCATTTT.

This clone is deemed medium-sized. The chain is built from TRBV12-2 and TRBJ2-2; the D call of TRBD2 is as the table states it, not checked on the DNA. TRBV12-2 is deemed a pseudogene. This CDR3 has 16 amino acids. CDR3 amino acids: CASRLAGNPDTGELFF. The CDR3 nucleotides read TGTGCAAGTCGCTTGGCCGGGAATCCGGACACCGGGGAGCTGTTTTTT.

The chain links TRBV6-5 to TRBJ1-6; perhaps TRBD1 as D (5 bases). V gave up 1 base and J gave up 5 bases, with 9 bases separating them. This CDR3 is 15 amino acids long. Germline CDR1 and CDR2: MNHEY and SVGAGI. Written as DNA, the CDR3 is TGTGCCAGCAGTTACTGGGGCAGAGATAATTCACCCCTCCACTTT. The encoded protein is CASSYWGRDNSPLHF.

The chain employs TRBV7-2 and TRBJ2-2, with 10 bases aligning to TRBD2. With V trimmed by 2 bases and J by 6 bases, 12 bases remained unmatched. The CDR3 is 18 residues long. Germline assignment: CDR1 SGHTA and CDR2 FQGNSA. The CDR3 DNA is TGTGCCAGCAGCTTATGGCGCTCGGGACTAGCGAGGGCCGGGGAGCTGTTTTTT. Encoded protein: CASSLWRSGLARAGELFF.

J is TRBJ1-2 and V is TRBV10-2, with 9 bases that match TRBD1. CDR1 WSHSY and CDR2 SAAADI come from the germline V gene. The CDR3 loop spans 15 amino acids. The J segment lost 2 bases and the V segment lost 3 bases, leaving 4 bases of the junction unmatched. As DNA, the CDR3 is TGCGCCAGCAGTGATCATGGACAGGGGAACTATGGCTACACCTTC. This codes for CASSDHGQGNYGYTF.

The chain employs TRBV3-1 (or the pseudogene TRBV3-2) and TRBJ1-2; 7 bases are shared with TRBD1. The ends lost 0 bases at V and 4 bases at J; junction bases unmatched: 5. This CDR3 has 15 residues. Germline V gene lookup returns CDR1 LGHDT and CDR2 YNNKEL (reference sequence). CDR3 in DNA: TGTGCCAGCAGCCAAGATTCGACAGGGAGCTATGGCTACACCTTC. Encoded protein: CASSQDSTGSYGYTF.

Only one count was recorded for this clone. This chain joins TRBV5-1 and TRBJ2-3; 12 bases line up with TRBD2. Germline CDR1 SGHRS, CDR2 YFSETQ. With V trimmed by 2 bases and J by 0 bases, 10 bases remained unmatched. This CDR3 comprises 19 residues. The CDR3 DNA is TGCGCCAGCAGCTTAACCTCACTAGCGGGGGGCCTTAGCACAGATACGCAGTATTTT. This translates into CASSLTSLAGGLSTDTQYF.

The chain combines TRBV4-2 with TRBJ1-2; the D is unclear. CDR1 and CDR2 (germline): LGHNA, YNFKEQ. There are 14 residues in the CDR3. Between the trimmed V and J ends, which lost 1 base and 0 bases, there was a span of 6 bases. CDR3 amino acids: CASSQGATNYGYTF. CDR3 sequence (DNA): TGTGCCAGCAGCCAAGGAGCAACTAACTATGGCTACACCTTC.

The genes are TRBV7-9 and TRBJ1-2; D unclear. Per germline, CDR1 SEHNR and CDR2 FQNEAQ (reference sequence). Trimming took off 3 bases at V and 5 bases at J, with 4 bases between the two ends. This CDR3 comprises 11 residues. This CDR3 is CASSLTYGYTF. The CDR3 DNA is TGTGCCAGCAGCTTGACGTATGGCTACACCTTC.